The entry below gives a single T cell receptor (beta chain) sequence along with its context. From the RT-PCR reads, TCRdb called clonotypes with MiXCR, one entry per CDR3 protein. The repertoire includes hundreds of thousands of distinct CDR3 sequences, 15% to 20% of them detected once, and over 6% sits in the top ten. The data originate from a study of patients and donors after allogeneic stem cell transplantation. Germline V gene sequence: CDR1 MNHEY, CDR2 SVGAGI. The CDR3 is 12 residues long. Trimming at V came to 8 bases and at J to 9 bases, leaving 7 bases not matched to a gene. The sequenced sample was blood, either unsorted or a sorted T cell fraction (not recorded which). The chain is built from TRBV6-5 and TRBJ1-2; TRBD1 agrees at 9 bases. This TCR was recovered from a human donor who was either an allogeneic HSCT recipient or a stem cell or donor lymphocyte infusion donor (not recorded which). It is not recorded whose cells these are; they may come from a transplant donor. The CDR3 spells CASRTGDRSYTF. The CDR3 nucleotides are TGTGCCAGCCGGACAGGGGATAGGAGCTACACCTTC.